The clone carrying this T cell receptor beta chain was detected ten times or more. TCR beta CDR3 was amplified from genomic DNA by two-round multiplex PCR. It was primers specific to each TRBV and TRBJ gene that first-round PCR used. TCRdb re-called the multiplex PCR reads through MiXCR, storing one row per CDR3 protein. The repertoire holds around 30,000 distinct CDR3 sequences, with approximately 35% as singletons. CDR3 size: 14 residues. CDR1 is SGHAT, CDR2 FQNNGV, per germline. Trimming cost V 10 bases and J 1 base, with 11 bases left between them. This sample stems from a study of prognosis after radiotherapy for stage I lung cancer.

V gene TRBV11-2 combines with J gene TRBJ2-6; D remains ambiguous. The TCR was taken from a donor of 50 years or more with non-small cell lung cancer. The sequenced sample was PBMCs, obtained before or after stereotactic body radiation therapy (not recorded which). The CDR3 is CATPARSGANVLTF. Written as DNA, the CDR3 is TGTGCCACCCCGGCCCGATCTGGGGCCAACGTCCTGACTTTC.